This is a list of T cell receptor beta chains from one sample in a study of T cell responses to AZD1222 COVID-19 vaccine. Clones were sequenced by immunoSEQ multiplex PCR, and TCRdb holds only the in-frame ones, with some missing. In the table there are 100,000 to 130,000 clones, 70% to 90% of which are singletons. Source: peripheral blood, taken 28 days after the second AZD1222 dose. The receptors were sampled from an adult who received the AZD1222 COVID-19 vaccine. The conserved cysteine and the conserved F or W are not part of the CDR3 here.

>TRBV15|TRBJ2-4
ATSRVSREDIQY
>TRBV7-9|TRBJ1-1
ASSGGRTLLEAF
>TRBV7-2|TRBJ1-2
ASSQNRDNYGYT
>TRBV6-5|TRBJ1-1
ASSPGQWTNTEAF
>TRBV3-1/TRBV3-2|TRBJ1-3
ASSAEENTIY
>TRBV25-1|TRBJ2-5
ASGDSNQETQY
>TRBV6-1|TRBJ2-3
ASSESGLGTDTQY
>TRBV6-2/TRBV6-3|TRBJ2-5
ASSTQETQY
>TRBV6-2/TRBV6-3|TRBJ2-7
ASSYPGTGYEQY
>TRBV5-1|TRBJ1-4
ASSWERTGVGYEKLF
>TRBV5-1|TRBJ2-7
ASSSEQGGNEQY
>TRBV27|TRBJ2-1
ASSLAVSSYNEQF
>TRBV7-9|TRBJ2-7
ASSLLGVGEQY
>TRBV15|TRBJ1-2
ATSGLGQNYGYT
>TRBV6-5|TRBJ1-2
ASTLGTGILGYT
>TRBV4-1|TRBJ1-2
ASSQKSTLTGYT